These 9 T cell receptor beta chains originate from one sample sequenced in a study of human T cells and chemical hapten exposure. TCRdb processed the RACE reads anew with MiXCR; each CDR3 protein has one entry. The data contain 250,000 to 300,000 distinct CDR3 sequences, around 7% of them singletons. The time point was: pre-sensitization, week 0. Specified treatment: therapeutic diphenylcyclopropenone sensitization with weekly scalp DPC. The sequencing used whole blood, collected in connection with sensitization to the hapten diphenylcyclopropenone (DPC). The origin of the receptors is a man younger than 35 with alopecia areata. Some clones in this sample may be carry-over from other donors' samples.

The chain uses TRBV7-9 and TRBJ1-2; D is possibly TRBD1 (6 bases). Germline lookup yields CDR1 SEHNR and CDR2 FQNEAQ (reference sequence). CDR3 size: 15 residues. V was trimmed by 1 base and J by 4 bases, leaving 13 bases between them. CDR3 protein: CASSLGGRGAYGYTF. CDR3 DNA: TGTGCCAGCAGCTTAGGAGGCAGGGGTGCCTATGGCTACACCTTC.

The chain recombines TRBV20-1 with TRBJ2-7; a possible D gene is TRBD2 (6 bases). The V end was cut by 1 base, the J end by 6 bases, with 10 bases between. This CDR3 is 12 amino acids long. Germline CDR1 and CDR2: DFQATT and SNEGSKA (reference sequence). CDR3: CSARVLAPEQYF. The CDR3 region has the DNA TGCAGTGCTAGAGTACTAGCTCCCGAGCAGTACTTC.

This clonotype appeared many times. The chain employs TRBV11-2 and TRBJ2-5, with TRBD1 identical over 8 bases. The CDR3 length is 13 residues. With V trimmed by 4 bases and J by 5 bases, 3 bases remained unmatched. Germline values: CDR1 SGHAT, CDR2 FQNNGV. In DNA, the CDR3 is TGTGCCAGCAGCTCCCAGGGGGCCGAGACCCAGTACTTC. This translates into CASSSQGAETQYF.

This clonotype was detected many times. The chain employs TRBV6-5 and TRBJ1-5, with 8 bases fitting TRBD1. This CDR3 has 15 residues. V lost 6 bases to trimming and J lost 6 bases; unmatched junction nucleotides: 10. CDR1 is MNHEY and CDR2 is SVGAGI in the germline V gene. CDR3 loop: CASSLGQGMIQPQHF. In DNA form, the CDR3 reads TGTGCCAGCAGCCTAGGACAGGGAATGATTCAGCCCCAGCATTTT.

The chain joins TRBV12-5 to TRBJ2-5; perhaps TRBD1 as D (5 bases). Germline CDR1 LGHNT, CDR2 FRNRAP. CDR3 size: 13 residues. The CDR3 DNA sequence: TGTGCCTGTGCGGTAGGGGACCAAGAGACCCAGTACTTC. It translates to CACAVGDQETQYF.

V gene TRBV7-9 combines with J gene TRBJ2-2; D may match TRBD1 or TRBD2 (6 bases each). The CDR3 length is 15 residues. Germline-derived CDR1 and CDR2 are SEHNR and FQNEAQ (reference sequence). V lost 6 bases and J lost 6, with 17 bases in between. Written as DNA, the CDR3 is TGTGCCAGCAGTCGTCCCGGGGGCAGGGCCGGGGAGCTGTTTTTT. This encodes CASSRPGGRAGELFF. Variable domain in full (rest from reference TRBV7-9 and TRBJ2-2): DTGVSQNPRHKITKRGQNVTFRCDPISEHNRLYWYRQTLGQGPEFLTYFQNEAQLEKSRLLSDRFSAERPKGSFSTLEIQRTEQGDSAMYLCASSRPGGRAGELFFGEGSRLTVL.

In this sample, this clonotype turned up a few times. The V gene is TRBV28, the J gene TRBJ2-7; D unresolved. Trimming took off 7 bases at V and 4 bases at J, with 11 bases between the two ends. CDR1 is MDHEN and CDR2 is SYDVKM in the germline V gene. This CDR3 region has 12 residues. The CDR3 nucleotides read TGTGCCAGCAACCCTAAGGGTTACGAGCAGTACTTC. Its translation: CASNPKGYEQYF.

This clonotype turned up a few times. This chain connects TRBV7-8 to TRBJ2-7; weak D call: TRBD1 (5 bases). This CDR3 comprises 17 residues. V lost 3 bases and J lost 3, with 21 bases in between. CDR1 and CDR2 from the germline V gene are SGHVS and FQNEAQ. The chain's CDR3 is CASSFPTTDSLLYEQYF. In DNA form, the CDR3 reads TGTGCCAGCAGCTTCCCCACAACAGACAGTCTCCTCTACGAGCAGTACTTC. Combining the CDR3 with reference TRBV7-8 and TRBJ2-7 gives the whole variable domain GAGVSQSPRYKVAKRGQDVALRCDPISGHVSLFWYQQALGQGPEFLTYFQNEAQLDKSGLPSDRFFAERPEGSVSTLKIQRTQQEDSAVYLCASSFPTTDSLLYEQYFGPGTRLTVT.

The chain combines TRBV20-1 with TRBJ1-1, with D unresolved. The CDR3 loop spans 11 amino acids. The germline gives CDR1 DFQATT, CDR2 SNEGSKA (reference sequence). V was shortened by 6 bases and J by 6 bases, with 11 bases between the two germline ends. The chain's CDR3 is CSAPVTAEAFF. CDR3 nucleotide sequence: TGCAGTGCCCCGGTCACTGCTGAAGCTTTCTTT.